Following are 7 T cell receptor beta chains from one sample sequenced in a study of human T cells and chemical hapten exposure. Time point meaning: patch test 1, 2 weeks after DPC sensitization. Treatment noted: therapeutic diphenylcyclopropenone sensitization with weekly scalp DPC. TCRdb re-derived calls from the RACE reads in MiXCR, one entry per CDR3 protein. Of 85,000 to 100,000 distinct CDR3 sequences listed, 9.5% to 15% are singletons. Sample: whole blood, taken in connection with sensitization to the hapten diphenylcyclopropenone (DPC). These receptors came from a woman in her forties with alopecia areata. Some clones in this sample may be carry-over from other donors' samples.

This clonotype occurred many times. V gene TRBV7-9 combines with J gene TRBJ2-7; 8 bases agree with TRBD2. Per the germline V gene, CDR1 is SEHNR and CDR2 is FQNEAQ (reference sequence). CDR3 size: 14 residues. V lost 6 bases and J lost 0; bases outside the gene matches: 4. CDR3 in DNA: TGTGCCAGCAGTCACGGACTAGCCTCCTACGAGCAGTACTTC. Protein product: CASSHGLASYEQYF.

This clonotype was counted at least ten times. The CDR3 spells CASSKPRNSRWDSPLHF. The DNA for the CDR3 is TGTGCCAGCAGTAAGCCGCGTAACAGTCGATGGGATTCACCCCTCCACTTT. The rearrangement links TRBV6-2 or TRBV6-3 to TRBJ1-6; D unresolved. The ends were cut back, 5 bases at V and 8 bases at J, with 22 bases in the middle. This CDR3 has 17 residues. Germline V gene lookup returns CDR1 MNHEY and CDR2 SVGEGT.

This clonotype was seen a few times. The V and J genes are TRBV20-1 and TRBJ2-1, with D unresolved. Trimming cost V 5 bases and J 0 bases, with 14 bases left between them. Germline CDR1 DFQATT, CDR2 SNEGSKA (reference sequence). The CDR3 totals 15 residues. CDR3 sequence reads: CSALVQESSYNEQFF. DNA of the CDR3: TGCAGTGCTTTAGTCCAGGAGAGCTCCTACAATGAGCAGTTCTTC.

In its sample, this clonotype was seen many times. The rearrangement joins TRBV5-1 to TRBJ1-1, with a possible D match to TRBD1 (5 bases). Per germline, CDR1 SGHRS and CDR2 YFSETQ. V shed 4 bases and J shed 1 base, with 14 bases lying between them. This CDR3 has 15 residues. The CDR3 DNA reads TGCGCCAGCAGCCCTGAGGGGATCCCGAACACTGAAGCTTTCTTT. This sequence encodes CASSPEGIPNTEAFF.

This clonotype was recorded a few times. V is TRBV11-1 and J is TRBJ2-7, with D uncertain. The CDR3 loop spans 14 amino acids. Trimming pared 3 bases from V and 0 bases from J, leaving 9 bases between. In germline, CDR1 is SGHAT, CDR2 FQDESV (reference sequence). CDR3 in DNA: TGTGCCAGCAGCTTTGCTAGGGTCTCCTACGAGCAGTACTTC. This gives the protein CASSFARVSYEQYF. The full variable domain, its missing parts supplied by reference TRBV11-1 and TRBJ2-7, is EAEVAQSPRYKITEKSQAVAFWCDPISGHATLYWYRQILGQGPELLVQFQDESVVDDSQLPKDRFSAERLKGVDSTLKIQPAELGDSAMYLCASSFARVSYEQYFGPGTRLTVT.

There are many counts of this clonotype. The rearrangement links TRBV7-2 to TRBJ2-3; weak D call: TRBD2 (6 bases). This CDR3 region has 16 residues. Germline CDR1 and CDR2: SGHTA and FQGNSA. With 4 bases removed from V and 0 bases from J, the gap between germline ends came to 14 bases. CDR3 sequence (DNA): TGTGCCAGCAGCTGGGACTTTGCTACTAGCACAGATACGCAGTATTTT. It specifies CASSWDFATSTDTQYF.

V gene TRBV7-9 combines with J gene TRBJ2-3; a possible D gene is TRBD2 (6 bases). CDR1 and CDR2 (germline): SEHNR, FQNEAQ (reference sequence). V gave up 5 bases and J gave up 9 bases, with 15 bases separating them. This CDR3 comprises 13 residues. CDR3 sequence: CASSPMGGLTQYF. The CDR3 nucleotides are TGTGCCAGCAGCCCCATGGGGGGATTAACGCAGTATTTT.